These 10 T cell receptor beta chains came from one sample sequenced in a study of CD8+CD57+ T cells in acquired aplastic anemia. Genomic DNA was employed as the template in profiling TCR beta VDJ and CDR3. TCRdb redid the calling of the reads with MiXCR, one entry per CDR3 protein. Of 200,000 to 250,000 distinct CDR3 sequences listed, around 63% were seen once; the top ten hold 29%. Sequencing was done on a sample of sorted CD4+, CD8+, or CD8+CD57+ T cells (not recorded which) from PBMCs. The receptors here all came from a human donor in good health.

This clonotype has a handful of counts. This rearrangement joins TRBV2 to TRBJ1-2; D is ambiguous. Germline V lookup: CDR1 SNHLY, CDR2 FYNNEI. The CDR3 loop spans 15 amino acids. V was pared by 0 bases and J by 5 bases, with 13 bases between. The CDR3 region has the DNA TGTGCCAGCAGTGAAGCGCACGGCGGGGTTTATGGCTACACCTTC. Protein sequence: CASSEAHGGVYGYTF.

This clonotype was recorded at least ten times. The chain couples TRBV9 to TRBJ1-1; unclear D gene. V lost 2 bases and J 1 base, leaving 6 bases between the germline ends. In germline, CDR1 is SGDLS, CDR2 YYNGEE. CDR3 size: 13 residues. Here the CDR3 reads CASSVSGNTEAFF. In nucleotides, the CDR3 is TGTGCCAGCAGCGTTTCCGGGAACACTGAAGCTTTCTTT.

The table lists this clonotype with a count of one. V gene TRBV3-1 combines with J gene TRBJ1-3; unclear D gene. The CDR3 length is 12 residues. Trimming took off 4 bases at V and 8 bases at J, with 9 bases between the two ends. Germline V lookup: CDR1 LGHDT, CDR2 YNNKEL (reference sequence). The CDR3 DNA is TGTGCCAGCAGCCCAGAACGACACACCATATATTTT. Translation: CASSPERHTIYF.

The table lists this clonotype with many counts. Here the CDR3 reads CASSPMSGELFF. The CDR3 bases are TGTGCCAGCAGCCCGATGTCCGGGGAGCTGTTTTTT. The chain links TRBV7-3 to TRBJ2-2; D not certain. Germline V lookup: CDR1 SGHTA, CDR2 FQGTGA. V was cut by 5 bases and J by 6 bases, with 7 bases left in between. This CDR3 is built from 12 residues.

The V and J genes are TRBV19 and TRBJ2-5; no definite D call. The CDR3 is 14 residues long. Looked up from germline, CDR1 is LNHDA and CDR2 is SQIVND (reference sequence). With 5 bases removed from V and 0 bases from J, the gap between germline ends came to 10 bases. The CDR3 region has the DNA TGTGCCAGTAGTCTCCTGGGCGACCAAGAGACCCAGTACTTC. This sequence encodes CASSLLGDQETQYF.

The chain employs TRBV10-3 and TRBJ2-2; TRBD1 matches at 8 bases. Trimming took 0 bases from V and 5 from J; bases not matched to a gene: 5. The germline gives CDR1 ENHRY, CDR2 SYGVKD. The CDR3 is made up of 16 amino acids. The CDR3 sequence is CAISESWGQATGELFF. In DNA form, the CDR3 reads TGTGCCATCAGTGAGTCTTGGGGACAGGCAACCGGGGAGCTGTTTTTT.

The chain employs TRBV7-9 and TRBJ1-6; TRBD1 agrees at 10 bases. V lost 0 bases to trimming and J lost 9 bases; unmatched junction nucleotides: 2. CDR1 is SEHNR, CDR2 FQNEAQ, per germline (reference sequence). The CDR3 covers 15 residues. The CDR3 region is CASSLADRGGSPLHF. The CDR3 DNA reads as TGTGCCAGCAGCTTAGCGGACAGGGGGGGTTCACCCCTCCACTTT.

This clonotype was recorded at least ten times. V usage is TRBV27 and J usage is TRBJ1-1, with no clear D. Trimming pared 0 bases from V and 5 bases from J, leaving 13 bases between. This CDR3 is 15 amino acids long. The germline gives CDR1 MNHEY, CDR2 SMNVEV (reference sequence). The CDR3 DNA is TGTGCCAGCAGTTTATCAACCGACTGGAGGACTGAAGCTTTCTTT. Translation gives CASSLSTDWRTEAFF.

The chain is built from TRBV20-1 and TRBJ2-1; a possible D gene is TRBD2 (5 bases). There are 12 residues in the CDR3. V was trimmed by 2 bases and J by 3 bases, leaving 5 bases between them. Germline V gives CDR1 DFQATT, CDR2 SNEGSKA (reference sequence). The CDR3 sequence is CSARTSYNEQFF. CDR3 sequence (DNA): TGCAGTGCTAGAACTAGCTACAATGAGCAGTTCTTC.

The J gene is TRBJ1-4, the V gene TRBV9; D is ambiguous. V was clipped by 3 bases and J by 11 bases, with 11 bases between them. The CDR3 covers 12 residues. Per the germline V gene, CDR1 is SGDLS and CDR2 is YYNGEE. The CDR3 loop is CASSEEGRKLFF. CDR3 coding DNA: TGTGCCAGCAGCGAAGAAGGAAGGAAACTGTTTTTT. The complete variable domain, with remaining parts taken from reference TRBV9 and TRBJ1-4, reads DSGVTQTPKHLITATGQRVTLRCSPRSGDLSVYWYQQSLDQGLQFLIQYYNGEERAKGNILERFSAQQFPDLHSELNLSSLELGDSALYFCASSEEGRKLFFGSGTQLSVL.